A selection of T cell receptor beta chains follows, all from one sample in a study of T cell responses to AZD1222 COVID-19 vaccine. The data were produced by immunoSEQ multiplex PCR, yet TCRdb's version contains in-frame clones alone and is incomplete. The data show approximately 110,000 clones, with just over 85% seen just once and 7.7% held by the top ten. Material: peripheral blood, obtained on day 0 of AZD1222 vaccination. The receptors were sampled from an adult in good health. Each CDR3 is given with its conserved first and last residue. The order of the fields is D gene, J gene, clone size, CDR3 length, V gene, CDR3 DNA, CDR3 protein. A D gene is named only where the DNA matches it firmly. The size field is filled for only some rows; it gives once, few, many or a size class.

d_gene: .; j_gene: TRBJ2-7; abundance: once; len: 16; v_gene: TRBV24-1; CDR3nt: TGTGCCACCAGTGGAGGCCGGACTGGAAATTTCTACGAGCAGTACTTC; CDR3aa: CATSGGRTGNFYEQYF
d_gene: .; j_gene: TRBJ1-1; abundance: .; len: 16; v_gene: TRBV4-1; CDR3nt: TGCGCCAGCAGCCAAAGGGGGTCGGGGGAAAACACTGAAGCTTTCTTT; CDR3aa: CASSQRGSGENTEAFF
d_gene: TRBD2; j_gene: TRBJ2-1; abundance: .; len: 17; v_gene: TRBV12-5; CDR3nt: TGTGCTAGTGGTTTGGCCCCGACTAGCGGGGGGGCCGTTGAGCAGTTCTTC; CDR3aa: CASGLAPTSGGAVEQFF
d_gene: TRBD2; j_gene: TRBJ2-6; abundance: .; len: 19; v_gene: TRBV18; CDR3nt: TGTGCCAGCTCACCACGGACTAGCGGGAGAGGTTCTGGGGCCAACGTCCTGACTTTC; CDR3aa: CASSPRTSGRGSGANVLTF
d_gene: .; j_gene: TRBJ2-2; abundance: .; len: 15; v_gene: TRBV5-5; CDR3nt: TGTGCCAGCAGCCCGGGACACCTTAACACCGGGGAGCTGTTTTTT; CDR3aa: CASSPGHLNTGELFF
d_gene: .; j_gene: TRBJ2-1; abundance: .; len: 15; v_gene: TRBV3-1/TRBV3-2; CDR3nt: TGTGCCAGCAGCCAAGGTGGAGGGACTGGGCTAGAGCAGTTCTTC; CDR3aa: CASSQGGGTGLEQFF
d_gene: .; j_gene: TRBJ2-2; abundance: .; len: 15; v_gene: TRBV11-3; CDR3nt: TGTGCCAGCAGCTTGAGGGGCACGAACACCGGGGAGCTGTTTTTT; CDR3aa: CASSLRGTNTGELFF
d_gene: .; j_gene: TRBJ2-1; abundance: .; len: 13; v_gene: TRBV12-3/TRBV12-4; CDR3nt: TGTGCCAGCAGGGGAGACCCCTACAATGAGCAGTTCTTC; CDR3aa: CASRGDPYNEQFF
d_gene: .; j_gene: TRBJ1-1; abundance: .; len: 11; v_gene: TRBV6-5; CDR3nt: TGTGCCAGCAGTAAGGGGGGTGAAGCTTTCTTT; CDR3aa: CASSKGGEAFF
d_gene: TRBD2; j_gene: TRBJ2-4; abundance: .; len: 20; v_gene: TRBV9; CDR3nt: TGTGCCAGCAGCGCCTCGGAGGGTAGCGGGACTGGCTTGGCCAAAAACATTCAGTACTTC; CDR3aa: CASSASEGSGTGLAKNIQYF
d_gene: .; j_gene: TRBJ2-5; abundance: .; len: 13; v_gene: TRBV27; CDR3nt: TGTGCCAGCGGGTTGGCGGGGCAAGAGACCCAGTACTTC; CDR3aa: CASGLAGQETQYF
d_gene: .; j_gene: TRBJ2-2; abundance: few; len: 15; v_gene: TRBV28; CDR3nt: TGTGCCAGCAGCGTATTACAGGGTACCACCGGGGAGCTGTTTTTT; CDR3aa: CASSVLQGTTGELFF
d_gene: .; j_gene: TRBJ2-1; abundance: few; len: 15; v_gene: TRBV5-1; CDR3nt: TGCGCCAGCAGCTTGGGTGGCGGCGAGTACAATGAGCAGTTCTTC; CDR3aa: CASSLGGGEYNEQFF
d_gene: .; j_gene: TRBJ2-7; abundance: .; len: 18; v_gene: TRBV21-1; CDR3nt: TGTGCCAGCAGCAAAGCGCTTGAGCCCCAAGAAGAGACCTACGAGCAGTACTTC; CDR3aa: CASSKALEPQEETYEQYF
d_gene: .; j_gene: TRBJ1-1; abundance: .; len: 12; v_gene: TRBV2; CDR3nt: TGTGCCAGCAGCGGACAGTACGCTGAAGCTTTCTTT; CDR3aa: CASSGQYAEAFF
d_gene: .; j_gene: TRBJ2-7; abundance: .; len: 16; v_gene: TRBV6-6; CDR3nt: TGTGCCAGCAGGAGGACTGGACAAGGGGGGGGATACGAGCAGTACTTC; CDR3aa: CASRRTGQGGGYEQYF
d_gene: .; j_gene: TRBJ1-5; abundance: .; len: 16; v_gene: TRBV6-2/TRBV6-3; CDR3nt: TGTGCCAGCAGCCTCGGGGGAAGTGCGGGGTGTCAGCCCCAGCATTTT; CDR3aa: CASSLGGSAGCQPQHF
d_gene: TRBD1; j_gene: TRBJ2-6; abundance: once; len: 16; v_gene: TRBV6-4; CDR3nt: TGTGCCAGCAGTGACAGGGGGCCAACTGGGGCCAACGTCCTGACTTTC; CDR3aa: CASSDRGPTGANVLTF
d_gene: TRBD2; j_gene: TRBJ2-7; abundance: .; len: 16; v_gene: TRBV5-1; CDR3nt: TGCGCCAGCAGCTTGGGGAGCGGGGGCTCGACCTACGAGCAGTACTTC; CDR3aa: CASSLGSGGSTYEQYF
d_gene: .; j_gene: TRBJ2-1; abundance: .; len: 15; v_gene: TRBV1; CDR3nt: TGCACCAGCAGTCTGCCGGGGACAACCTACAATGAGCAGTTCTTC; CDR3aa: CTSSLPGTTYNEQFF
d_gene: .; j_gene: TRBJ2-7; abundance: .; len: 14; v_gene: TRBV7-2; CDR3nt: TGTGCCAGCAGCTTAGTCGGGCCCCCCTACGAGCAGTACTTC; CDR3aa: CASSLVGPPYEQYF
d_gene: TRBD2; j_gene: TRBJ2-1; abundance: .; len: 17; v_gene: TRBV5-1; CDR3nt: TGCGCCAGCAGCCCCTACCCCGGACTAGCGGGTGGCTATGAGCAGTTCTTC; CDR3aa: CASSPYPGLAGGYEQFF
d_gene: .; j_gene: TRBJ2-6; abundance: .; len: 17; v_gene: TRBV5-5; CDR3nt: TGTGCCAGCAGCTTGACCCGGGAGCTCTCTGGGGCCAACGTCCTGACTTTC; CDR3aa: CASSLTRELSGANVLTF
d_gene: TRBD1; j_gene: TRBJ2-1; abundance: once; len: 15; v_gene: TRBV5-4; CDR3nt: TGTGCCAGCAGTTCCGGGACAGGGGCAGGGAATGAGCAGTTCTTC; CDR3aa: CASSSGTGAGNEQFF
d_gene: .; j_gene: TRBJ1-2; abundance: few; len: 15; v_gene: TRBV6-5; CDR3nt: TGTGCCAGCAGTCCGCGAGAGGGATCGAACTATGGCTACACCTTC; CDR3aa: CASSPREGSNYGYTF
d_gene: .; j_gene: TRBJ1-3; abundance: .; len: 15; v_gene: TRBV5-1; CDR3nt: TGCGCCAGCAGCTTCCTGCCGGGCTCTGGAAACACCATATATTTT; CDR3aa: CASSFLPGSGNTIYF
d_gene: .; j_gene: TRBJ1-1; abundance: .; len: 14; v_gene: TRBV5-1; CDR3nt: TGCGCCAGCAGCTTGGTTGGAGCGGACACTGAAGCTTTCTTT; CDR3aa: CASSLVGADTEAFF
d_gene: TRBD2; j_gene: TRBJ2-1; abundance: .; len: 17; v_gene: TRBV15; CDR3nt: TGTGCCACCAGCAGAGATTACGGCGGGAGCTCCTACAATGAGCAGTTCTTC; CDR3aa: CATSRDYGGSSYNEQFF
d_gene: TRBD2; j_gene: TRBJ2-1; abundance: .; len: 15; v_gene: TRBV11-2; CDR3nt: TGTGCCAGCAGCCCGGCTAGCGGGTTGGGCAATGAGCAGTTCTTC; CDR3aa: CASSPASGLGNEQFF
d_gene: .; j_gene: TRBJ2-2; abundance: once; len: 16; v_gene: TRBV7-3; CDR3nt: TGTGCCAGCAGCCCACTGGACCGGCTTAGCACCGGGGAGCTGTTTTTT; CDR3aa: CASSPLDRLSTGELFF
d_gene: .; j_gene: TRBJ2-7; abundance: .; len: 14; v_gene: TRBV5-1; CDR3nt: TGCGCCAGCAGCTTGGAGGGCTTCACCTACGAGCAGTACTTC; CDR3aa: CASSLEGFTYEQYF
d_gene: .; j_gene: TRBJ1-4; abundance: .; len: 14; v_gene: TRBV2; CDR3nt: TGTGCCAGCAGTGAGGGTTCAACTAATGAAAAACTGTTTTTT; CDR3aa: CASSEGSTNEKLFF
d_gene: .; j_gene: TRBJ2-7; abundance: .; len: 15; v_gene: TRBV11-3; CDR3nt: TGTGCCAGCAGCTTATCCCGATCGGGTGAGGGGAGGCTGTACTTC; CDR3aa: CASSLSRSGEGRLYF
d_gene: .; j_gene: TRBJ2-7; abundance: .; len: 12; v_gene: TRBV6-6; CDR3nt: TGTGCCAGCTCTGTTGGATCCTACGAGCAGTACTTC; CDR3aa: CASSVGSYEQYF
d_gene: TRBD2; j_gene: TRBJ2-3; abundance: .; len: 18; v_gene: TRBV7-2; CDR3nt: TGTGCCAGCAGCTTAGCCCCGGGGGGGAGGGTAGGCACAGATACGCAGTATTTT; CDR3aa: CASSLAPGGRVGTDTQYF
d_gene: .; j_gene: TRBJ2-7; abundance: .; len: 13; v_gene: TRBV6-1; CDR3nt: TGTGCCAGCAGTACGAGACAGAGCTACGAGCAGTACTTC; CDR3aa: CASSTRQSYEQYF
d_gene: .; j_gene: TRBJ2-3; abundance: .; len: 15; v_gene: TRBV28; CDR3nt: TGTGCCAGCAGTTTACGCGTCACCCGCACAGATACGCAGTATTTT; CDR3aa: CASSLRVTRTDTQYF
d_gene: .; j_gene: TRBJ1-2; abundance: few; len: 14; v_gene: TRBV7-9; CDR3nt: TGTGCCAGCAGCTTATCTATTACAGCCTATGGCTACACCTTC; CDR3aa: CASSLSITAYGYTF
d_gene: TRBD1; j_gene: TRBJ2-7; abundance: .; len: 14; v_gene: TRBV19; CDR3nt: TGTGCCAGTAGTATCCGGACAGGCTCCTACGAGCAGTACTTC; CDR3aa: CASSIRTGSYEQYF
d_gene: .; j_gene: TRBJ1-1; abundance: .; len: 15; v_gene: TRBV27; CDR3nt: TGTGCCAGCAGTGTACGACAAGGCGGCGGGACTGAAGCTTTCTTT; CDR3aa: CASSVRQGGGTEAFF
d_gene: .; j_gene: TRBJ1-4; abundance: .; len: 15; v_gene: TRBV19; CDR3nt: TGTGCCAGTAGGCTTGGAGGGACGGCTAATGAAAAACTGTTTTTT; CDR3aa: CASRLGGTANEKLFF
d_gene: TRBD1; j_gene: TRBJ2-1; abundance: .; len: 11; v_gene: TRBV3-1/TRBV3-2; CDR3nt: TGTGCCAGCAGCCCGGGACAGGGCCCGGTCTTC; CDR3aa: CASSPGQGPVF
d_gene: TRBD2; j_gene: TRBJ2-1; abundance: .; len: 18; v_gene: TRBV28; CDR3nt: TGTGCCAGCACCACCTCTAGCGGGGGGACTCCACCCTACAATGAGCAGTTCTTC; CDR3aa: CASTTSSGGTPPYNEQFF
d_gene: TRBD1; j_gene: TRBJ1-3; abundance: .; len: 18; v_gene: TRBV7-6; CDR3nt: TGTGCCAGCAGCCCCCAGGGGGACAGGGGGCGAGGGGCAAACACCATATATTTT; CDR3aa: CASSPQGDRGRGANTIYF
d_gene: .; j_gene: TRBJ1-4; abundance: .; len: 11; v_gene: TRBV19; CDR3nt: TGTGCCAGTAGTATGACGGAACAACTGTTTTTT; CDR3aa: CASSMTEQLFF
d_gene: .; j_gene: TRBJ2-2; abundance: .; len: 14; v_gene: TRBV2; CDR3nt: TGTGCCAGCAGAGGACAGCTAAACACCGGGGAGCTGTTTTTT; CDR3aa: CASRGQLNTGELFF
d_gene: .; j_gene: TRBJ1-3; abundance: .; len: 14; v_gene: TRBV4-3; CDR3nt: TGCGCCAGCAGCCCCGGCACTTCAGGAAACACCATATATTTT; CDR3aa: CASSPGTSGNTIYF
d_gene: .; j_gene: TRBJ1-1; abundance: few; len: 14; v_gene: TRBV7-2; CDR3nt: TGTGCCAGCAGCTTATATTTCACTAACACTGAAGCTTTCTTT; CDR3aa: CASSLYFTNTEAFF
d_gene: TRBD1; j_gene: TRBJ2-3; abundance: .; len: 14; v_gene: TRBV7-9; CDR3nt: TGTGCCAGCAGCCGACAGGGGGCGTCAGATACGCAGTATTTT; CDR3aa: CASSRQGASDTQYF
d_gene: TRBD1; j_gene: TRBJ1-5; abundance: .; len: 18; v_gene: TRBV30; CDR3nt: TGTGCCTGGAGTACCTCCAGGTCGGGACAGACCTCCAATCAGCCCCAGCATTTT; CDR3aa: CAWSTSRSGQTSNQPQHF
d_gene: .; j_gene: TRBJ1-1; abundance: .; len: 13; v_gene: TRBV5-1; CDR3nt: TGCGCCAGCAGCTGGAGATCGGGAACCAAGGCTTTCTTT; CDR3aa: CASSWRSGTKAFF
d_gene: .; j_gene: TRBJ2-4; abundance: .; len: 14; v_gene: TRBV27; CDR3nt: TGTGCCAGCAGTTCTACGAGGACCCAAAACATTCAGTACTTC; CDR3aa: CASSSTRTQNIQYF
d_gene: TRBD1; j_gene: TRBJ1-2; abundance: .; len: 12; v_gene: TRBV6-5; CDR3nt: TGTGCCATTACAGGGGGCCCCTATGGCTACACCTTC; CDR3aa: CAITGGPYGYTF
d_gene: .; j_gene: TRBJ1-5; abundance: .; len: 13; v_gene: TRBV13; CDR3nt: TGTGCCAGCAGCTTTGGGTTAAATCAGCCCCAGCATTTT; CDR3aa: CASSFGLNQPQHF